This TCR beta chain was documented in a study of cytomegalovirus exposure and HLA in healthy donors. General study results and limits: The study flagged approximately 180 TCR beta chains as cytomegalovirus-associated.

Measured with immunoSEQ multiplex PCR; TCRdb has only the in-frame clones, and not every one. The sample records 150,000 to 250,000 clones, roughly 88% being singletons. To note about this clone: Antigen unknown. An end of the junction differs from the germline gene, which may be a read error.

Germline V gene sequence: CDR1 SEHNR, CDR2 FQNEAQ (reference sequence). The CDR3 loop spans 16 amino acids. Material for sequencing was PBMCs. This chain joins TRBV7-9 and TRBJ2-2, with 8 bases aligning to TRBD1. This clonotype was obtained from a young woman in good health and CMV-seropositive. The chain's CDR3 is CASSLEDRAKTGELFF. DNA for the CDR3: TGTGCCAGCAGCCTGGAGGACAGGGCGAAAACCGGGGAGCTGTTTTTT.